Listed below are T cell receptor beta chains from one sample, sequenced in a study of cytomegalovirus exposure and HLA in healthy donors. Some clones are missing from TCRdb's copy, which holds only in-frame ones; the method was immunoSEQ multiplex PCR. The repertoire holds more than 150,000 clones, with around 80% as singletons. Sequenced sample: PBMCs. The receptor source for this set is a girl aged 10 to 17 in good health and CMV-seropositive. Both conserved end residues are part of each CDR3. D genes are given only for firm matches. For some rows the clone size is stated as once, few or many, or as a class when expanded; others skip it.

j_gene | d_gene | v_gene | abundance | CDR3aa | CDR3nt
TRBJ1-1 | . | TRBV7-9 | . | CASSLAQGNTEAFF | TGTGCCAGCAGCTTAGCCCAGGGGAACACTGAAGCTTTCTTT
TRBJ2-3 | . | TRBV6-1 | . | CASTWTISPDTQYF | TGTGCCAGCACCTGGACTATCAGCCCAGATACGCAGTATTTT
TRBJ2-2 | TRBD1 | TRBV20-1 | . | CSARTGSELFF | TGCAGTGCCAGGACAGGCTCGGAGCTGTTTTTT
TRBJ2-2 | TRBD2 | TRBV10-3 | . | CAISELGLAGVDTGELFF | TGTGCCATCAGTGAATTGGGACTAGCGGGAGTAGACACCGGGGAGCTGTTTTTT
TRBJ1-1 | . | TRBV5-1 | . | CASRLGLEAEAFF | TGCGCCAGCAGGCTAGGTTTGGAGGCTGAAGCTTTCTTT
TRBJ1-2 | . | TRBV29-1 | . | CSVETGTNYGYTF | TGCAGCGTAGAGACCGGGACAAACTATGGCTACACCTTC
TRBJ2-1 | TRBD2 | TRBV27 | . | CASSSTIPGLAGGNEQFF | TGTGCCAGCAGTTCGACGATTCCGGGACTAGCGGGAGGAAATGAGCAGTTCTTC
TRBJ1-3 | TRBD1 | TRBV27 | . | CASSLTGGVGNTIYF | TGTGCCAGCAGCCTGACAGGGGGCGTTGGAAACACCATATATTTT
TRBJ2-1 | TRBD2 | TRBV9 | . | CASSVDPLAGVGVGEQFF | TGTGCCAGCAGCGTAGATCCCCTAGCGGGAGTCGGTGTTGGTGAGCAGTTCTTC
TRBJ1-1 | . | TRBV5-1 | . | CASSLVTGTRAEAFF | TGCGCCAGCAGCTTGGTAACCGGGACACGCGCTGAAGCTTTCTTT
TRBJ1-1 | . | TRBV6-1 | . | CASSEVEGDGAFF | TGTGCCAGCAGTGAAGTGGAGGGCGACGGCGCTTTCTTT
TRBJ2-5 | TRBD1 | TRBV5-1 | . | CASSLMLAGGVKTQYF | TGCGCCAGCAGCTTGATGCTTGCAGGGGGCGTAAAGACCCAGTACTTC
TRBJ2-7 | TRBD2 | TRBV19 | . | CASSIATSGTPSYEQYF | TGTGCCAGTAGTATCGCGACTAGCGGGACACCCTCCTACGAGCAGTACTTC
TRBJ1-1 | . | TRBV23-1 | . | CASPFRVNTEAFF | TGCGCCAGCCCCTTCCGGGTGAACACTGAAGCTTTCTTT
TRBJ1-2 | TRBD1 | TRBV19 | . | CASSIPYRGPVLGYTF | TGTGCCAGTAGTATCCCCTACAGGGGGCCAGTGTTAGGCTACACCTTC
TRBJ2-7 | . | TRBV4-1 | . | CASSQNLGLVPYEQYF | TGCGCCAGCAGCCAGAACCTAGGACTGGTTCCCTACGAGCAGTACTTC
TRBJ1-3 | . | TRBV7-9 | . | CASSLSRVSGNTIYF | TGTGCCAGCAGCTTAAGTAGAGTCTCTGGAAACACCATATATTTT
TRBJ1-4 | . | TRBV5-1 | once | CASSLRGTGIYATNEKLFF | TGCGCCAGCAGCTTGAGGGGGACCGGAATATACGCAACTAATGAAAAACTGTTTTTT
TRBJ2-3 | . | TRBV2 | . | CASSEEASYSTDTQYF | TGTGCCAGCAGTGAAGAAGCGAGCTATAGCACAGATACGCAGTATTTT
TRBJ2-1 | . | TRBV6-5 | . | CASSFLLAPEQFF | TGTGCCAGCAGTTTTTTATTAGCGCCAGAGCAGTTCTTC
TRBJ1-4 | . | TRBV18 | . | CASTTGKGGEKLFF | TGTGCCAGCACCACAGGGAAAGGAGGTGAAAAACTGTTTTTT